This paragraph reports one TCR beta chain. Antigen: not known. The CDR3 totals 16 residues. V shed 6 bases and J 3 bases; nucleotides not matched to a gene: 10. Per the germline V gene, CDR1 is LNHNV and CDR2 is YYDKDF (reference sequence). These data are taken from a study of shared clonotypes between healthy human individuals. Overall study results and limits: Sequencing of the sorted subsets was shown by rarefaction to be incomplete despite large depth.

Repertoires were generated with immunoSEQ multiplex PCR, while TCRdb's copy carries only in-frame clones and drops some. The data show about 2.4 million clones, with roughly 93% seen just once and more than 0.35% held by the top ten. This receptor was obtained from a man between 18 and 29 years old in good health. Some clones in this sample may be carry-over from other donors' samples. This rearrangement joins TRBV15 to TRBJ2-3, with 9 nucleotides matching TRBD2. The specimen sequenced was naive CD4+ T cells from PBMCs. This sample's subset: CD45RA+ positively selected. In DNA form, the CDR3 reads TGTGCCACCAGTCCGACTAGCGGAAGCAGGACAGATACGCAGTATTTT. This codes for CATSPTSGSRTDTQYF.